The clone carrying this T cell receptor (beta chain) has only one observation. Antigen unknown. This entry belongs to a study of T cell responses to AZD1222 COVID-19 vaccine. Clones were read by immunoSEQ multiplex PCR, and TCRdb kept only the in-frame ones, dropping some. The data show roughly 130,000 clones, about 89% seen once. The V gene lost 3 bases and the J gene lost 2 bases, with 10 bases spanning the gap. Germline assignment: CDR1 SGHVS and CDR2 FQNEAQ. CDR3 length: 14 amino acids. Overall study results and limits: Only a handful of individuals given AZD1222 were seropositive at baseline.

The V and J genes are TRBV7-8 and TRBJ1-2; tentative D call: TRBD1 (6 bases). The source was peripheral blood, collected 28 days after the second dose of the MenACWY control vaccine. This clonotype was obtained from an adult who received the MenACWY meningococcal vaccine as a control. In DNA, the CDR3 is TGTGCCAGCAGCTTCGGACAGTTCAACTATGGCTACACCTTC. Translation: CASSFGQFNYGYTF.